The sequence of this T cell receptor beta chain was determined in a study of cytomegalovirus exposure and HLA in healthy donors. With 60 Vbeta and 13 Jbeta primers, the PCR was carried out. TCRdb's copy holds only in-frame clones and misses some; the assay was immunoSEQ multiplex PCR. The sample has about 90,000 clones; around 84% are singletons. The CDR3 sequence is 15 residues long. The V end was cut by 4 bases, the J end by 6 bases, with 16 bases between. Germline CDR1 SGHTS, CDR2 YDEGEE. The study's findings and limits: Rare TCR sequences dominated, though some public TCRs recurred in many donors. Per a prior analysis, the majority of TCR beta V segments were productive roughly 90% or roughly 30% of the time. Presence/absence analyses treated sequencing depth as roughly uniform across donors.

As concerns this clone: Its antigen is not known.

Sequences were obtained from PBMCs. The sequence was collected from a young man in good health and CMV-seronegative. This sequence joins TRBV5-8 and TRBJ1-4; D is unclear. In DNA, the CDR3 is TGTGCCAGCAGCCGAGGAGGGAGGTCCGATGAAAAACTGTTTTTT. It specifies CASSRGGRSDEKLFF.